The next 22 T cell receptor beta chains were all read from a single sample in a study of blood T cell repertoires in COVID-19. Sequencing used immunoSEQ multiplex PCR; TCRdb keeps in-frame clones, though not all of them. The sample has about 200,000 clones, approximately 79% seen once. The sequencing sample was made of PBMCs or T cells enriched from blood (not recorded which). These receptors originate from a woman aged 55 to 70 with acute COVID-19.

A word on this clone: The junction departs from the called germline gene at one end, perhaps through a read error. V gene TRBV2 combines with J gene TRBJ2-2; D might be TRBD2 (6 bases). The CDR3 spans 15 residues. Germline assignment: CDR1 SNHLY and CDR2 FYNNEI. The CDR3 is CAGSPSGVNTGELFF. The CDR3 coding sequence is TGTGCCGGCAGCCCTTCGGGGGTCAACACCGGGGAGCTGTTTTTT.

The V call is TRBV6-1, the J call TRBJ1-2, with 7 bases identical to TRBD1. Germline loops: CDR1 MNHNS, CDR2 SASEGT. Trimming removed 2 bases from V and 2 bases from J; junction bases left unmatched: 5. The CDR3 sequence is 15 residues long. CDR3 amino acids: CASSELTGPNYGYTF. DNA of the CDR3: TGTGCCAGCAGTGAATTGACAGGGCCCAACTATGGCTACACCTTC.

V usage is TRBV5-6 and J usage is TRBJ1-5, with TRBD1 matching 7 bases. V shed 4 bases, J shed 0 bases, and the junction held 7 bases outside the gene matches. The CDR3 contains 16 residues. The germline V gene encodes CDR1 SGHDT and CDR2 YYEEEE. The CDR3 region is CASSLQGVNSNQPQHF. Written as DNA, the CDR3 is TGTGCCAGCAGCCTCCAGGGGGTTAATAGCAATCAGCCCCAGCATTTT.

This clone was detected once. CDR3 amino acids: CASRKQGASQPQHF. The CDR3 nucleotides are TGTGCCAGCAGGAAACAGGGGGCGAGTCAGCCCCAGCATTTT. The rearrangement uses TRBV28 and TRBJ1-5, with 9 positions matching TRBD1. V lost 6 bases, J lost 6 bases, and 6 bases stayed unmatched. Germline V gene lookup returns CDR1 MDHEN and CDR2 SYDVKM. The CDR3 is 14 residues long.

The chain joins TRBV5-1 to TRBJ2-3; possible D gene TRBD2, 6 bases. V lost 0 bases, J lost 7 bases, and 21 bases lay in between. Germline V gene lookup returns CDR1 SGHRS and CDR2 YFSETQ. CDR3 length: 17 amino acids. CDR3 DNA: TGCGCCAGCAGCTTGGGACTAGGGGAAAACCCCTATCATACGCAGTATTTT. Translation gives CASSLGLGENPYHTQYF.

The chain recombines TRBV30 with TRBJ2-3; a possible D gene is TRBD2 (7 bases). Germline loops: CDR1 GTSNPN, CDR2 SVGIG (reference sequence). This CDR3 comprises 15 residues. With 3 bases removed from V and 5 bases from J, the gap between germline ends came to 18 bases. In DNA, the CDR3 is TGTGCCTGGAGCCGTAACGGGGGGCTGGGAGATACGCAGTATTTT. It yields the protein CAWSRNGGLGDTQYF.

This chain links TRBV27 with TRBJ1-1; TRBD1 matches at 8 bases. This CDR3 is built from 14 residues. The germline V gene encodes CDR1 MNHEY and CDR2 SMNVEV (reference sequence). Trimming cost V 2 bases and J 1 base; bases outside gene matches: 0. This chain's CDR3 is CASSLGQGNTEAFF. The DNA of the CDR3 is TGTGCCAGCAGTTTAGGACAGGGGAACACTGAAGCTTTCTTT.

The CDR3 DNA is TGTGCCAGTAGTATGGGGCCTAGCGGGGGGCGGAACACCGGGGAGCTGTTTTTT. Its translation: CASSMGPSGGRNTGELFF. V is TRBV19 and J is TRBJ2-2; 11 bases are shared with TRBD2. The CDR3 is 18 amino acids. Germline CDR1 LNHDA, CDR2 SQIVND (reference sequence). V lost 3 bases to trimming and J lost 1 base; unmatched junction nucleotides: 7.

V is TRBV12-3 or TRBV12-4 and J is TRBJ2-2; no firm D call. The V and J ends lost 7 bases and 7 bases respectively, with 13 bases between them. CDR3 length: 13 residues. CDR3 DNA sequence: TGTGCCAGCACAATCCGGTCCGTCGGGGAGCTGTTTTTT. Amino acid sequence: CASTIRSVGELFF.

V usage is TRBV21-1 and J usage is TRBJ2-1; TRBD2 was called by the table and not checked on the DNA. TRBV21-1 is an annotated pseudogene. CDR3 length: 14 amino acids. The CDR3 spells CASSPNRDYDEQFF. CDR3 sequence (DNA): TGTGCCAGCAGCCCAAACCGGGACTACGATGAGCAGTTCTTC.

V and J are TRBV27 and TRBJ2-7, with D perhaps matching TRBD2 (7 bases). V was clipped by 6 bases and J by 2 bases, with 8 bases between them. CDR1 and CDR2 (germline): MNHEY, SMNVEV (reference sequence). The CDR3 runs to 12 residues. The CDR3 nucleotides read TGTGCCAGCAGGGGGGGGCCCTACGAGCAGTACGTC. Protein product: CASRGGPYEQYV.

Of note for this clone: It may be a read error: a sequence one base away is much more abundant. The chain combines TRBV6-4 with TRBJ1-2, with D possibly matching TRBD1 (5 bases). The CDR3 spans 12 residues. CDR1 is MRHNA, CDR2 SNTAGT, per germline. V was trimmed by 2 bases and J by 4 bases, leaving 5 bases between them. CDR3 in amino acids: CASSDRGYGYTF. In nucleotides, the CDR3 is TGTGCCAGCAGTGACAGGGGCTATGGCTACACCTTC.

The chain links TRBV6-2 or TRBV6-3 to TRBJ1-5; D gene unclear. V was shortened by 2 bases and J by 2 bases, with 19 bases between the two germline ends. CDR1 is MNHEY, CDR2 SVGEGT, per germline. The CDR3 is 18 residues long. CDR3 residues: CASSYPFSGNLGNQPQHF. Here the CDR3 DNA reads TGTGCCAGCAGTTACCCCTTCTCGGGGAATCTAGGCAATCAGCCCCAGCATTTT.

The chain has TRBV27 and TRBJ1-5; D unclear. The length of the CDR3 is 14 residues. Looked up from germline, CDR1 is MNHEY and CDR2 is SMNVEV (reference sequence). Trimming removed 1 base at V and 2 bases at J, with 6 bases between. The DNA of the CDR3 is TGTGCCAGCAGTTTATGGCAGGGCAATCAGCCCCAGCATTTT. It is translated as CASSLWQGNQPQHF.

CDR3 nucleotide sequence: TGTGCCAGCAGCGGCGGAGGGACTGGAAACACCATATATTTT. Its protein product is CASSGGGTGNTIYF. This chain connects TRBV5-5 to TRBJ1-3, with D hard to call. Trimming removed 4 bases from V and 2 bases from J, with 10 bases in between. The CDR3 has 14 amino acids. Germline V gene sequence: CDR1 SGHKS, CDR2 YYEKEE (reference sequence).

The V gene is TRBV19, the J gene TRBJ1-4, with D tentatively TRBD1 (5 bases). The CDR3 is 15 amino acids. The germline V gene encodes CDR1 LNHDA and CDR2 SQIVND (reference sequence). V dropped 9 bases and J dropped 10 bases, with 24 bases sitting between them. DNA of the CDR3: TGTGCCAGCGATCGATGGGGGAGGCGAGGAGGAAAACTGTTTTTT. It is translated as CASDRWGRRGGKLFF.

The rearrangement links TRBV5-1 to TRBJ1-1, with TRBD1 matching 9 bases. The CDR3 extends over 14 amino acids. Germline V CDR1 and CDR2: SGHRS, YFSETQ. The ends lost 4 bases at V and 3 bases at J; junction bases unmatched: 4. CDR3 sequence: CASSPGDRDTEAFF. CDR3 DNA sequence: TGCGCCAGCAGCCCCGGGGACAGGGACACTGAAGCTTTCTTT.

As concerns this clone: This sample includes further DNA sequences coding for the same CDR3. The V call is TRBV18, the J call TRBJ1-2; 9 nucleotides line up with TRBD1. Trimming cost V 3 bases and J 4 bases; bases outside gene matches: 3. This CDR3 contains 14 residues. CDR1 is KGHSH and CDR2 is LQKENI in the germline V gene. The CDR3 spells CASSPGQGSYGYTF. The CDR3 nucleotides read TGTGCCAGCTCACCGGGACAGGGTAGCTATGGCTACACCTTC.

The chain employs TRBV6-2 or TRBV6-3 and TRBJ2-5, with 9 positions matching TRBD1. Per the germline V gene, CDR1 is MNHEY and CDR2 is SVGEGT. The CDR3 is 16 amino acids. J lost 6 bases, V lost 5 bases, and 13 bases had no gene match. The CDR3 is CASSPRSGTGRKTQYF. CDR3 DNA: TGTGCCAGCAGTCCACGATCTGGGACAGGGAGGAAGACCCAGTACTTC.

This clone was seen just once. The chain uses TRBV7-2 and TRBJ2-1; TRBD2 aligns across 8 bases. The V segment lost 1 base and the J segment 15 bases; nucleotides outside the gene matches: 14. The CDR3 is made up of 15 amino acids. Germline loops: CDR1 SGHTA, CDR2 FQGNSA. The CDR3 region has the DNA TGTGCCAGCAGCTTAGTGAGGGGACTAGAGGGTAGGCTGTTCTTC. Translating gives CASSLVRGLEGRLFF.

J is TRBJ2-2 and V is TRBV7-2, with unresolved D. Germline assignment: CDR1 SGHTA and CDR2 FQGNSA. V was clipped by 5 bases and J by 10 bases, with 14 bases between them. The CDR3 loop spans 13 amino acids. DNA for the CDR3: TGTGCCAGCAGCCGATCGACCGGGTTGGAGCTGTTTTTT. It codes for CASSRSTGLELFF.

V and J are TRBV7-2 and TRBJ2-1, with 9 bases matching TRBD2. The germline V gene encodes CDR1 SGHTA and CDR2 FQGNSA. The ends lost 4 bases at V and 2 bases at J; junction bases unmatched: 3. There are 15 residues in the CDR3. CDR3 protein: CASSSVAGAYNEQFF. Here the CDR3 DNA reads TGTGCCAGCAGCTCGGTAGCGGGAGCCTACAATGAGCAGTTCTTC. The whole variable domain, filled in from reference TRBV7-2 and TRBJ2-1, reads GAGVSQSPSNKVTEKGKDVELRCDPISGHTALYWYRQSLGQGLEFLIYFQGNSAPDKSGLPSDRFSAERTGGSVSTLTIQRTQQEDSAVYLCASSSVAGAYNEQFFGPGTRLTVL.